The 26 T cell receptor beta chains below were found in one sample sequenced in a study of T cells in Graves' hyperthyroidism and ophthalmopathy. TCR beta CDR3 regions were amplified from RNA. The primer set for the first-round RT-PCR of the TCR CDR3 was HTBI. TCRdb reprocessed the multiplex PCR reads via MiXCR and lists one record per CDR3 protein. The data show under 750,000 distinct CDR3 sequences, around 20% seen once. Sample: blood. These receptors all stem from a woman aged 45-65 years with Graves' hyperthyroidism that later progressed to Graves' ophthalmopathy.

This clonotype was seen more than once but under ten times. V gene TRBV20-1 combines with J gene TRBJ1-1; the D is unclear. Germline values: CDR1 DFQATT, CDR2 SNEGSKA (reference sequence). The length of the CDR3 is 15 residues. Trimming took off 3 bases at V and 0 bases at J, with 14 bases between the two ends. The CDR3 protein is CSASSIEVMNTEAFF. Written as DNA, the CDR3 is TGCAGTGCTAGTTCCATTGAGGTCATGAACACTGAAGCTTTCTTT.

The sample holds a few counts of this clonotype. CDR3 bases: TGTGCCAGCACGGGGGCTAGCAATCAGCCCCAGCATTTT. Amino acid sequence: CASTGASNQPQHF. The rearrangement joins TRBV6-1 to TRBJ1-5; a possible D gene is TRBD1 (6 bases). V gave up 7 bases and J gave up 0 bases, with 7 bases separating them. This CDR3 is 13 amino acids long. CDR1 and CDR2 from the germline V gene are MNHNS and SASEGT.

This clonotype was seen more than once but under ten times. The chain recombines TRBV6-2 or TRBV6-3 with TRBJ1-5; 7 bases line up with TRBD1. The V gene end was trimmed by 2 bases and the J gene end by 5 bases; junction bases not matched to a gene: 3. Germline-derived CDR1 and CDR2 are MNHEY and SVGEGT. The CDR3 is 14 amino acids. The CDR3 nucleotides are TGTGCCAGCAGTTACGATACAGGGGATCAGCCCCAGCATTTT. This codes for CASSYDTGDQPQHF.

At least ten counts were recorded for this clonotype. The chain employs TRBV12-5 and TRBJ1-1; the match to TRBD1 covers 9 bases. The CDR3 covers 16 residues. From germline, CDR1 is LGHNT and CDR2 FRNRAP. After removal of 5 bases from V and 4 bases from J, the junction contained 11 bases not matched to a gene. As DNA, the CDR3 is TGTGCTAGTGGTAAACCCGGGACAGGGCCTACCACTGAAGCTTTCTTT. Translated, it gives CASGKPGTGPTTEAFF.

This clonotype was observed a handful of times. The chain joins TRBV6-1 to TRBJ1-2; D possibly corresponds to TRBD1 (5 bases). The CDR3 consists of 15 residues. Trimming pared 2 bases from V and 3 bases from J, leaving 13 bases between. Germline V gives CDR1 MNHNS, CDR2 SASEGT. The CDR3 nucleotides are TGTGCCAGCAGTGAATTCAATGGGGCGGACTATGGCTACACCTTC. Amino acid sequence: CASSEFNGADYGYTF.

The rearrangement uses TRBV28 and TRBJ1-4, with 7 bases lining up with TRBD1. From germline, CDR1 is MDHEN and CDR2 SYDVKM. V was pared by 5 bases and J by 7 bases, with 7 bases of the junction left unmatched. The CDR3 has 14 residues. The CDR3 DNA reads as TGTGCCAGCAGTCGGCCCTCAGGGGGTGAAAAACTGTTTTTT. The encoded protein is CASSRPSGGEKLFF.

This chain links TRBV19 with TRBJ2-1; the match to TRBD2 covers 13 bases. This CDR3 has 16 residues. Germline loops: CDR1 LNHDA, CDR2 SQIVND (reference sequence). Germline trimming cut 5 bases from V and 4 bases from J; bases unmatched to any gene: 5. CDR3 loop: CASSYGLAGAYNEQFF. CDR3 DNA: TGTGCCAGTAGTTACGGACTAGCGGGGGCATACAATGAGCAGTTCTTC.

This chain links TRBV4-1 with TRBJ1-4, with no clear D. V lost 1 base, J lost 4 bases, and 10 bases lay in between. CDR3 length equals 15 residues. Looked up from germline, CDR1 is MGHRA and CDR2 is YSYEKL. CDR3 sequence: CASSQAVSYNEKLFF. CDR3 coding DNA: TGCGCCAGCAGCCAAGCAGTCTCCTATAATGAAAAACTGTTTTTT.

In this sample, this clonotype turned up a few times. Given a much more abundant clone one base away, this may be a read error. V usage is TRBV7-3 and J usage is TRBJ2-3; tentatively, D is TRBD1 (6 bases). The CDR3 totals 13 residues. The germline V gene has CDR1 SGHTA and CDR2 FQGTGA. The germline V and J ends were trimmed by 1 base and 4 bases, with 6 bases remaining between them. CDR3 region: CASSLRTADTQYF. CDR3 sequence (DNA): TGTGCCAGCAGCTTAAGGACAGCAGATACGCAGTATTTT.

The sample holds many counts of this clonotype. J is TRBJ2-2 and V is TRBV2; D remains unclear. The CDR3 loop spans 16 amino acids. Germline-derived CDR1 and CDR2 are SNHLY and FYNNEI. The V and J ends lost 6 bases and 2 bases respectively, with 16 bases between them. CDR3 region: CASSMLDGPNTGELFF. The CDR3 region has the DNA TGTGCCAGCAGCATGCTAGATGGTCCTAACACCGGGGAGCTGTTTTTT.

The CDR3 here is CAVHDRGNTIYF. CDR3 DNA sequence: TGTGCCGTACACGACAGGGGAAACACCATATATTTT. This rearrangement joins TRBV7-9 to TRBJ1-3, with a tentative D call TRBD1 (6 bases). The germline V and J ends were trimmed by 11 bases and 4 bases, with 12 bases remaining between them. The CDR3 runs to 12 residues. Germline V lookup: CDR1 SEHNR, CDR2 FQNEAQ (reference sequence). Variable domain in full (rest from reference TRBV7-9 and TRBJ1-3): DTGVSQNPRHKITKRGQNVTFRCDPISEHNRLYWYRQTLGQGPEFLTYFQNEAQLEKSRLLSDRFSAERPKGSFSTLEIQRTEQGDSAMYLCAVHDRGNTIYFGEGSWLTVV.

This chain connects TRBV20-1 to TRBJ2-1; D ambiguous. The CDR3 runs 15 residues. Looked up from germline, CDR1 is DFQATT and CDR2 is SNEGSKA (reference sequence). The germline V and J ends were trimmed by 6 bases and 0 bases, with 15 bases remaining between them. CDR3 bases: TGCAGTGCCCGAAAGGACGGAAGCTCCTACAATGAGCAGTTCTTC. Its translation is CSARKDGSSYNEQFF.

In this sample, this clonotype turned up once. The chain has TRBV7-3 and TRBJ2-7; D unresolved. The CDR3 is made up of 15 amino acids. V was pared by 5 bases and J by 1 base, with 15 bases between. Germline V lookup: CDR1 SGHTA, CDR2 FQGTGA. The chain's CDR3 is CASSPNPGRSYEQYF. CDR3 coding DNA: TGTGCCAGCAGCCCTAACCCCGGACGGTCCTACGAGCAGTACTTC.

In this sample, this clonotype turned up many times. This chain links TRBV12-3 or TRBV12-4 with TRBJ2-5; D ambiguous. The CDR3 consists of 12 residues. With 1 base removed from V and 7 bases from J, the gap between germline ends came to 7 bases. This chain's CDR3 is CASSLGVVTQYF. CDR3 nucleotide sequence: TGTGCCAGCAGTTTAGGAGTAGTGACCCAGTACTTC.

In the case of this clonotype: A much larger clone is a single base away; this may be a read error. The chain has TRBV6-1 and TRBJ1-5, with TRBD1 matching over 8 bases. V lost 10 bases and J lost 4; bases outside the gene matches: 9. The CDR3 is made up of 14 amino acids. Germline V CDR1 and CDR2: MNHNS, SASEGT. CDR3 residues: CAIRPQGENQPQHF. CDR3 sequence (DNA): TGTGCCATCAGACCACAGGGGGAAAATCAGCCCCAGCATTTT.

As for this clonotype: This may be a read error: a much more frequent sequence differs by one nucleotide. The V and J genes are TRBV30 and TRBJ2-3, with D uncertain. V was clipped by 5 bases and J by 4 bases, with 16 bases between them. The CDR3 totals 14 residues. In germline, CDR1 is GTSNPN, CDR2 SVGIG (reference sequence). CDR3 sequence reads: CAWVPGRSSDTQYF. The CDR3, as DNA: TGTGCCTGGGTTCCGGGCAGGTCTTCAGATACGCAGTATTTT. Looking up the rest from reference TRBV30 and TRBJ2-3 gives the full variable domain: SQTIHQWPATLVQPVGSPLSLECTVEGTSNPNLYWYRQAAGRGLQLLFYSVGIGQISSEVPQNLSASRPQDRQFILSSKKLLLSDSGFYLCAWVPGRSSDTQYFGPGTRLTVL.

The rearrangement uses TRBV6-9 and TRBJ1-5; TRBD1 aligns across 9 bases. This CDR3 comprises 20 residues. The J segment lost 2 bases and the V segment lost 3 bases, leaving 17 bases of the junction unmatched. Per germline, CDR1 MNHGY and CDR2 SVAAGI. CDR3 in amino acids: CASSYYQGQQGARGNQPQHF. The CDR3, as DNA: TGTGCCAGCAGTTACTACCAGGGGCAACAGGGGGCGAGGGGCAATCAGCCCCAGCATTTT.

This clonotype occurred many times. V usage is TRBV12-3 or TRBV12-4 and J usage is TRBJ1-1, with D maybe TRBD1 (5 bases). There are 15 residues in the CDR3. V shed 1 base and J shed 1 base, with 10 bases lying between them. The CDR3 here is CASSLVSGTNTEAFF. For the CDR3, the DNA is TGTGCCAGCAGTTTAGTTTCAGGGACGAACACTGAAGCTTTCTTT.

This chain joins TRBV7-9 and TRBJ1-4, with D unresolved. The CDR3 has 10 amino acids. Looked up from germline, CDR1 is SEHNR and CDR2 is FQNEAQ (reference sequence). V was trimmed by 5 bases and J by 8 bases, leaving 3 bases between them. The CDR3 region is CASSVEKLFF. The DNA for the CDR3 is TGTGCCAGCAGCGTCGAAAAACTGTTTTTT.

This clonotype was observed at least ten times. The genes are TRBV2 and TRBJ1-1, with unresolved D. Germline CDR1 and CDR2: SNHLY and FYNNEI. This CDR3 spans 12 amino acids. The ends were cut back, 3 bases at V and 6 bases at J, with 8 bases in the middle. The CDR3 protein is CASSDNSPEAFF. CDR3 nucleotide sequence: TGTGCCAGCAGTGATAACTCCCCTGAAGCTTTCTTT.

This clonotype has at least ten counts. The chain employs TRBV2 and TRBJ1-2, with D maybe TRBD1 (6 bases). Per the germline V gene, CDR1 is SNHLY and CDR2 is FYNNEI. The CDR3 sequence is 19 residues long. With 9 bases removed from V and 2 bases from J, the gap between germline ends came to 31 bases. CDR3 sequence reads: CARPLAPSNLGGPNYGYTF. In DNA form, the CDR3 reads TGTGCCAGACCCTTGGCCCCCTCCAATCTGGGGGGGCCGAACTATGGCTACACCTTC.

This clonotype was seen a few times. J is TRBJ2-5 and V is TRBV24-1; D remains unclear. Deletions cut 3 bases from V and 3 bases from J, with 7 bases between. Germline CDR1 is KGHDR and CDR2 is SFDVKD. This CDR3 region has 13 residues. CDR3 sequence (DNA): TGTGCCACCAGTGATGCGTGGGAAGAGACCCAGTACTTC. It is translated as CATSDAWEETQYF.

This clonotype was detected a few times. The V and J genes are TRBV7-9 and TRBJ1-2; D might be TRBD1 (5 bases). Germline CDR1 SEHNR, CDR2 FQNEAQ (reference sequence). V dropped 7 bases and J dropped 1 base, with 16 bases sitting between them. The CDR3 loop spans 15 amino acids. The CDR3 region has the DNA TGTGCCAGCATGAGGCCTGTGGGGGGTAACTATGGCTACACCTTC. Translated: CASMRPVGGNYGYTF. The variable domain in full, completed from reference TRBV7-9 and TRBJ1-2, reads DTGVSQNPRHKITKRGQNVTFRCDPISEHNRLYWYRQTLGQGPEFLTYFQNEAQLEKSRLLSDRFSAERPKGSFSTLEIQRTEQGDSAMYLCASMRPVGGNYGYTFGSGTRLTVV.

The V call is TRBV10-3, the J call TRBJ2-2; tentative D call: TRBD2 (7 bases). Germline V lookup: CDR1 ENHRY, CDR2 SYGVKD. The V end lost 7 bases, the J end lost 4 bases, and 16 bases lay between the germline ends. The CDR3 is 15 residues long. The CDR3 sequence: CAINKEGGGTGELFF. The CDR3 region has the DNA TGTGCCATCAACAAGGAGGGAGGGGGCACCGGGGAGCTGTTTTTT.

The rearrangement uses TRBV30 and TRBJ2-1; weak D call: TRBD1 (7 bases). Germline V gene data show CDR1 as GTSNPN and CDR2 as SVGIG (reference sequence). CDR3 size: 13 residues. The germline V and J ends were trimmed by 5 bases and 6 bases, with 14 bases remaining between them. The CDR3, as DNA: TGTGCCTGGGAAAGCCAGGGGGGCAATGAGCAGTTCTTC. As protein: CAWESQGGNEQFF. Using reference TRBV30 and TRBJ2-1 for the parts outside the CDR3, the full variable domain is SQTIHQWPATLVQPVGSPLSLECTVEGTSNPNLYWYRQAAGRGLQLLFYSVGIGQISSEVPQNLSASRPQDRQFILSSKKLLLSDSGFYLCAWESQGGNEQFFGPGTRLTVL.

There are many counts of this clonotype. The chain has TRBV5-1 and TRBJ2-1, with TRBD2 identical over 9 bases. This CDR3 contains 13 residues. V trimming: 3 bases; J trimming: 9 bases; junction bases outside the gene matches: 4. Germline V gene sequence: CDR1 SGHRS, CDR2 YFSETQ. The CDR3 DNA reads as TGCGCCAGCAGCTGGCGGGGGGGGAGTGAGCAGTTCTTC. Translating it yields CASSWRGGSEQFF.